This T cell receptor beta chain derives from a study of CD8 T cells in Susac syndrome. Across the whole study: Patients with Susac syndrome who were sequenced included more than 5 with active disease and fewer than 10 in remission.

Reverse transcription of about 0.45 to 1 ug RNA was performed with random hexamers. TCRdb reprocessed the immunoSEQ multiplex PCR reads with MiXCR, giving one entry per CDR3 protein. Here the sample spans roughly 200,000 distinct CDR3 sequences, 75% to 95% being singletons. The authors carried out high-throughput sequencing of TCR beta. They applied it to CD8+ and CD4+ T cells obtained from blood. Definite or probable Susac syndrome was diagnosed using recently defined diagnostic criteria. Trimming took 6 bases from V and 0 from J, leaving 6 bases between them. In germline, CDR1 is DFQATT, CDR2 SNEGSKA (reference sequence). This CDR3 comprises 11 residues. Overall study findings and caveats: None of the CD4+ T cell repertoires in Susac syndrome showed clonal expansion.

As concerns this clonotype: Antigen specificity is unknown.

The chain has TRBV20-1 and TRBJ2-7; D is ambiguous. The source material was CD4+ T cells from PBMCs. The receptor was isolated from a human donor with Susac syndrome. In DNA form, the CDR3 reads TGCAGTGCCCTAAGCTCCTACGAGCAGTACTTC. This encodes CSALSSYEQYF.